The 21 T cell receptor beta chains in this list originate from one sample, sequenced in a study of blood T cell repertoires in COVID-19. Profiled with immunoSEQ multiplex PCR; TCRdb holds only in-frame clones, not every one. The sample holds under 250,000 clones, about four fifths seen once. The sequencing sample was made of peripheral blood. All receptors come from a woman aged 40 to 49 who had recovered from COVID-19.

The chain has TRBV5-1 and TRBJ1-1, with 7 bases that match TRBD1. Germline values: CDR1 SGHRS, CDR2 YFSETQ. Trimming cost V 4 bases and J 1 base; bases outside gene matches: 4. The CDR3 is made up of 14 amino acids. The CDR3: CASSQDRPNTEAFF. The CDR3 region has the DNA TGCGCCAGCAGCCAGGACAGGCCGAACACTGAAGCTTTCTTT.

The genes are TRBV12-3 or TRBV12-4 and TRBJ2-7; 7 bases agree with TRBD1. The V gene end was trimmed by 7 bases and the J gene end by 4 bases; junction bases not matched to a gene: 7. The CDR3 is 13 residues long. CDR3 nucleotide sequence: TGTGCCAGCACTCCGGGACAGCTATACGAGCAGTACTTC. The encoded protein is CASTPGQLYEQYF.

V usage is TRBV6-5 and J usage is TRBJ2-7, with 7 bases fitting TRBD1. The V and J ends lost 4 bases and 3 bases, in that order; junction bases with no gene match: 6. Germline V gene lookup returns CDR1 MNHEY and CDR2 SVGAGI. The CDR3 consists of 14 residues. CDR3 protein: CASSFTRDSYEQYF. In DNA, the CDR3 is TGTGCCAGCAGTTTTACCCGGGACAGCTACGAGCAGTACTTC.

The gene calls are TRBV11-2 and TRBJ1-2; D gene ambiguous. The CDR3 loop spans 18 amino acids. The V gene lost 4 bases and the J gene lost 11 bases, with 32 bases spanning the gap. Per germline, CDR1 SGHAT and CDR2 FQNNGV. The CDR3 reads CASSYQLSFVGNYMRYTF. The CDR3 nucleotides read TGTGCCAGCAGCTATCAACTGAGCTTCGTAGGCAACTACATGAGGTACACCTTC.

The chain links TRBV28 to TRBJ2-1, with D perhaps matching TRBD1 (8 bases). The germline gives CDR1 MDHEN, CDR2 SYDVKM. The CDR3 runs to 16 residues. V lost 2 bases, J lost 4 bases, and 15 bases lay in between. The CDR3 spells CASSLIHRGGYNEQFF. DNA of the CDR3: TGTGCCAGCAGTTTAATCCACAGGGGGGGTTACAATGAGCAGTTCTTC.

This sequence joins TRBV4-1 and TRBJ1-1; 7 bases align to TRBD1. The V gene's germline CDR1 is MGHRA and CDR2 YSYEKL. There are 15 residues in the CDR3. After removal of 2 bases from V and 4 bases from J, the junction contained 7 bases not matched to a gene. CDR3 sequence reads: CASSQLTGLGTEAFF. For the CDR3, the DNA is TGCGCCAGCAGCCAACTGACAGGGCTGGGCACTGAAGCTTTCTTT.

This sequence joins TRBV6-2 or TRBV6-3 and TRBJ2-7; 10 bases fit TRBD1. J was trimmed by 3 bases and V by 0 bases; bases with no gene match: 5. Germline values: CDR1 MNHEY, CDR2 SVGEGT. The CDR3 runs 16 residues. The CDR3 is CASSYSRDRGHYEQYF. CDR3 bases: TGTGCCAGCAGTTACTCTAGAGACAGGGGGCACTACGAGCAGTACTTC.

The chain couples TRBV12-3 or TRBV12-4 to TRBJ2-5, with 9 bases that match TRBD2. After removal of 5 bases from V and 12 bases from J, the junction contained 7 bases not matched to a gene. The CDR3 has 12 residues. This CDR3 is CASSPGTSHKYF. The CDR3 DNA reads TGTGCCAGCAGTCCCGGGACTAGCCACAAGTACTTC.

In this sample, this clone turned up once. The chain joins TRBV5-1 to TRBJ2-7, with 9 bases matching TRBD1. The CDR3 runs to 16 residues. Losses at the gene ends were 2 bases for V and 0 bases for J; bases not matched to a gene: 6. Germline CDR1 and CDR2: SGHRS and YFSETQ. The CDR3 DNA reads TGCGCCAGCAGCTTAGTAGGGACAGGGTCCTCCTACGAGCAGTACTTC. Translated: CASSLVGTGSSYEQYF.

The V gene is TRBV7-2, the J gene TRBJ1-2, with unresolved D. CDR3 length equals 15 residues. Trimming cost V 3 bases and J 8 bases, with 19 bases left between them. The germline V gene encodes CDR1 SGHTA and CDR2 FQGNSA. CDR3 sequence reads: CASSFHMTGDIGYTF. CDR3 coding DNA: TGTGCCAGCAGCTTTCACATGACCGGGGATATCGGCTACACCTTC.

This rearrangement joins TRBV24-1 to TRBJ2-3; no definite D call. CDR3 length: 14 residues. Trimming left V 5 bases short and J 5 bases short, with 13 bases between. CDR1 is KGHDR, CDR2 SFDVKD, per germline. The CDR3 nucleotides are TGTGCCACCAGTGGGCGCAGGTATCAAGATACGCAGTATTTT. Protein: CATSGRRYQDTQYF.

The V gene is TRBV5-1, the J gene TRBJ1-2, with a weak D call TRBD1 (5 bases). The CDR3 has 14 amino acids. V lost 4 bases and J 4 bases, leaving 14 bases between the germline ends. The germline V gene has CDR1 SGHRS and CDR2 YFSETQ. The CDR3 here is CASSPGQGLYGYTF. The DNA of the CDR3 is TGCGCCAGCAGCCCTGGTCAGGGCCTCTATGGCTACACCTTC.

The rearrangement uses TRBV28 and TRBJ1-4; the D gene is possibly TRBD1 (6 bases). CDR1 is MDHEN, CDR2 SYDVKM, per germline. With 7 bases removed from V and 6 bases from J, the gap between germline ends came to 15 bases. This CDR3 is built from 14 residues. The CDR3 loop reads CASNEGGRDEKLFF. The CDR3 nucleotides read TGTGCCAGCAATGAGGGGGGGAGGGATGAAAAACTGTTTTTT.

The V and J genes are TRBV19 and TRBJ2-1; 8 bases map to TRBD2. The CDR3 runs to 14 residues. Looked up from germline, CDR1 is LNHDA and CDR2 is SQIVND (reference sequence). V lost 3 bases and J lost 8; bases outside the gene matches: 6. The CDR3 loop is CASSILSGGDEQFF. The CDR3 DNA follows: TGTGCCAGTAGTATTTTAAGCGGGGGCGATGAGCAGTTCTTC.

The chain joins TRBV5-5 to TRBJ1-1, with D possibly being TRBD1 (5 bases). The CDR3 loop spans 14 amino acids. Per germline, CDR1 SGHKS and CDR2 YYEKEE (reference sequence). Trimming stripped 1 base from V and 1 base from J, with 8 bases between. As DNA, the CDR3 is TGTGCCAGCAGCTTGTTTGGACAGAACACTGAAGCTTTCTTT. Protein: CASSLFGQNTEAFF.

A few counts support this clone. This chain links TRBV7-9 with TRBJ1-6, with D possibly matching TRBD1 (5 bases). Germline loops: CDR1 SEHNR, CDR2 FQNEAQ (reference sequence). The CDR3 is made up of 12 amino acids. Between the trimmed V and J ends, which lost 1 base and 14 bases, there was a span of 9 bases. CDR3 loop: CASSLEGLTLHF. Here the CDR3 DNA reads TGTGCCAGCAGCTTAGAGGGGTTGACCCTCCACTTT.

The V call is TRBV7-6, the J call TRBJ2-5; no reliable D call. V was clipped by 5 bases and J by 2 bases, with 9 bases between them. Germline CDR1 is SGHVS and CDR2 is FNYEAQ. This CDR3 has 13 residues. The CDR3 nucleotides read TGTGCCAGCAGCCCTAGAACACAAGAGACCCAGTACTTC. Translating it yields CASSPRTQETQYF.

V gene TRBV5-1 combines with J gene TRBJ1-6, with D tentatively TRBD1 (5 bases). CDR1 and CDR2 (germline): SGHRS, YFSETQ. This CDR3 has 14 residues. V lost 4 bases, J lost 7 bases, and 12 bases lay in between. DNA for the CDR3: TGCGCCAGCAGCCTGGATCAGGGAAATTCACCCCTCCACTTT. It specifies CASSLDQGNSPLHF.

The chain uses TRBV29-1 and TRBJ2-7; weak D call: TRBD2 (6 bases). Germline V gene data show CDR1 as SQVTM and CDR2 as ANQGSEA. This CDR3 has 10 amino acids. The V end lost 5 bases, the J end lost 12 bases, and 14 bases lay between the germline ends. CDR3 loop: CSVWHGGRYF. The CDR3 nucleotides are TGCAGCGTTTGGCACGGGGGTCGGTACTTC.

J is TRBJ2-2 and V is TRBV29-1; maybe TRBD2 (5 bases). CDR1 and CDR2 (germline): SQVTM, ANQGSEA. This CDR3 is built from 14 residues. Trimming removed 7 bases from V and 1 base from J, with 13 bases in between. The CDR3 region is CSAERGRNTGELFF. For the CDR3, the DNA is TGCAGCGCCGAGCGAGGGAGGAACACCGGGGAGCTGTTTTTT.

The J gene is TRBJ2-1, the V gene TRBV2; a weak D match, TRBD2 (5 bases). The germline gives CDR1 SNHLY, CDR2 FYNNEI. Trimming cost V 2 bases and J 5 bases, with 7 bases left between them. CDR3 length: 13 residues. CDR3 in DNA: TGTGCCAGCAGTGAACAGCGGAACAATGAGCAGTTCTTC. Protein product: CASSEQRNNEQFF.